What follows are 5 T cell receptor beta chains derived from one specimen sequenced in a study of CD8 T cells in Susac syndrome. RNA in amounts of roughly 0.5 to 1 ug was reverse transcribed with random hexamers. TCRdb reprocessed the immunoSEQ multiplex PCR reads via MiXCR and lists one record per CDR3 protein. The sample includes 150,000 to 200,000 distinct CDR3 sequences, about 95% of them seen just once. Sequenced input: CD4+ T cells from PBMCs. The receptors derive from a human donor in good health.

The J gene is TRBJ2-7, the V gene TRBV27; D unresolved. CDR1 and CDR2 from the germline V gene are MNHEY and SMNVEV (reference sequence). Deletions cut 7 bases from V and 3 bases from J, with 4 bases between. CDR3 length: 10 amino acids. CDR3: CASKNYEQYF. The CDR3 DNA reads TGTGCCAGCAAAAACTACGAGCAGTACTTC.

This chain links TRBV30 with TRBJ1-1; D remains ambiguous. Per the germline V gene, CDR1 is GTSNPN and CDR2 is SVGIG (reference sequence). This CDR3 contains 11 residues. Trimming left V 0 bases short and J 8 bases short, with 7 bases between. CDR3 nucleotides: TGTGCCTGGAGTGTACGTATGGAAGCTTTCTTT. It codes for CAWSVRMEAFF.

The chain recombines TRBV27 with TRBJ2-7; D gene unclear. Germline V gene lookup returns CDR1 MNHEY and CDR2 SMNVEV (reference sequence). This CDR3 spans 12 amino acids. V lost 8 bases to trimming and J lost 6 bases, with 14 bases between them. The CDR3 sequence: CASGADRTEQYF. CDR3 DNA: TGTGCCAGCGGAGCAGACCGTACCGAGCAGTACTTC.

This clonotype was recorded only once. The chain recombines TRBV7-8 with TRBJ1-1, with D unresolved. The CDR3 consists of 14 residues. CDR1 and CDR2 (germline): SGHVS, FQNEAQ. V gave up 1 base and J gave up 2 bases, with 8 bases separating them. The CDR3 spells CASSLGRPNTEAFF. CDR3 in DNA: TGTGCCAGCAGCTTAGGTCGGCCTAACACTGAAGCTTTCTTT.

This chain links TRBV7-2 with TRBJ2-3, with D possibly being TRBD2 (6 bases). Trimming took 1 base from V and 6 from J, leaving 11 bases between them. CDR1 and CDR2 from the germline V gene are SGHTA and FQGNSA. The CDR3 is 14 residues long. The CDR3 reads CASSLVGSGDTQYF. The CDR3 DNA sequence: TGTGCCAGCAGCTTAGTCGGGAGTGGGGATACGCAGTATTTT.